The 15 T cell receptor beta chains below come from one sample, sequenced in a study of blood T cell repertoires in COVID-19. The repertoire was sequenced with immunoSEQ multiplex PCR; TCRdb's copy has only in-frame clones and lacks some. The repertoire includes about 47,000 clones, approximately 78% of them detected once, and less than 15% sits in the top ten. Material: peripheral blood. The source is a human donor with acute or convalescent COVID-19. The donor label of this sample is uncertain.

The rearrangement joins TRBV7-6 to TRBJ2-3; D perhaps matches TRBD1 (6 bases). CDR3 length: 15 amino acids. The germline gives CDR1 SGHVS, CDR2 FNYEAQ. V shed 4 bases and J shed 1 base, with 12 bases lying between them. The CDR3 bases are TGTGCCAGCAGCTCCCAACAGGGAGGCACAGATACGCAGTATTTT. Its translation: CASSSQQGGTDTQYF.

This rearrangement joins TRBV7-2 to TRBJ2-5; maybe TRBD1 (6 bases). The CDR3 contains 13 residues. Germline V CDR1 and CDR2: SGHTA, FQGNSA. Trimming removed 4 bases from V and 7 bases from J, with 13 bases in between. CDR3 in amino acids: CASSYQGIGTQYF. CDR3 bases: TGTGCCAGCAGCTATCAGGGGATTGGGACCCAGTACTTC.

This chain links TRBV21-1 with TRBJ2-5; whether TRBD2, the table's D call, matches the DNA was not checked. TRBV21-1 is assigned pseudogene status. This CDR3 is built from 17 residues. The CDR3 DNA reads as TGTGCCAGCAGCAACGTCGTGACTGCCGTGCCCCAAGAGACCCAGTACTTC. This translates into CASSNVVTAVPQETQYF.

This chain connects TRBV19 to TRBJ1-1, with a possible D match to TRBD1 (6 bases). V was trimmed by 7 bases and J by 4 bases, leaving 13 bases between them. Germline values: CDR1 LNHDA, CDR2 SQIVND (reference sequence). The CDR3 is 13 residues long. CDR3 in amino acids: CASKAQGFTEAFF. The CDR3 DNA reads TGTGCCAGTAAAGCCCAGGGGTTCACTGAAGCTTTCTTT.

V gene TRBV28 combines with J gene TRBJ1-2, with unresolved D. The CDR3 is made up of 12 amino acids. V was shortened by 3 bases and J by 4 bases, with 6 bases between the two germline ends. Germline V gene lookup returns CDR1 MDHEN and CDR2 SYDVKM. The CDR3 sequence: CASSFVSYGYTF. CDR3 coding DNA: TGTGCCAGCAGTTTCGTGAGCTATGGCTACACCTTC.

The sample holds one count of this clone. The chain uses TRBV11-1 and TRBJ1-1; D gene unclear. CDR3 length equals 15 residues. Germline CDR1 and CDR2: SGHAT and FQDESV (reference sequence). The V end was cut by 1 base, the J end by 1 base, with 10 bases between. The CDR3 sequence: CASSLVSGGNTEAFF. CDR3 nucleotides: TGTGCCAGCAGCTTAGTAAGCGGCGGGAACACTGAAGCTTTCTTT.

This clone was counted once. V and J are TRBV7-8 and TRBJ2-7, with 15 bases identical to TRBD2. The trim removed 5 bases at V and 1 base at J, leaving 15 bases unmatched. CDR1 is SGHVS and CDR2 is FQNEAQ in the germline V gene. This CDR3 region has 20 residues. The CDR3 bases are TGTGCCAGCAGCGCCACCTTGGGACTAGCGGGGGGCGGGGGGTCCTACGAGCAGTACTTC. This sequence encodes CASSATLGLAGGGGSYEQYF.

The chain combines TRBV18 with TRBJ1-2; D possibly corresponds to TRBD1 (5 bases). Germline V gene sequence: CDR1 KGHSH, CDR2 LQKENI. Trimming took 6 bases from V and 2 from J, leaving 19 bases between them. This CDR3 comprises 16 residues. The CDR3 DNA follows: TGTGCCAGCTCTCCAAGGAGTCCCGGACAAAACTATGGCTACACCTTC. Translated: CASSPRSPGQNYGYTF.

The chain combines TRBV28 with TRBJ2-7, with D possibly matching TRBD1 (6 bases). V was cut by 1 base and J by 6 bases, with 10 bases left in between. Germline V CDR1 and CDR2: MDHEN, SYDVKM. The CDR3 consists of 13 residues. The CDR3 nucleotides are TGTGCCAGCAGTTTATCTGGCAGGGGCGAGCAGTACTTC. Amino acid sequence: CASSLSGRGEQYF.

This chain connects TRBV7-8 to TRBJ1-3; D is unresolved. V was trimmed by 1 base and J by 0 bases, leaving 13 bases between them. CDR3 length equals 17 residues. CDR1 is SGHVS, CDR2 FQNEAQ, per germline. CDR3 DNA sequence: TGTGCCAGCAGCTTAGTGGCAATCGGAGGCTCTGGAAACACCATATATTTT. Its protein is CASSLVAIGGSGNTIYF.

The CDR3 nucleotides are TGTGCCAGCAGCCAAGGGGGATCGGCTAGCGGCTTCAAGGGGGAGACCCAGTACTTC. It yields the protein CASSQGGSASGFKGETQYF. The chain links TRBV3-1 (or the pseudogene TRBV3-2) to TRBJ2-5, with 7 positions matching TRBD2. The germline gives CDR1 LGHDT, CDR2 YNNKEL (reference sequence). The CDR3 spans 19 residues. V gave up 1 base and J gave up 5 bases; unmatched junction bases: 19.

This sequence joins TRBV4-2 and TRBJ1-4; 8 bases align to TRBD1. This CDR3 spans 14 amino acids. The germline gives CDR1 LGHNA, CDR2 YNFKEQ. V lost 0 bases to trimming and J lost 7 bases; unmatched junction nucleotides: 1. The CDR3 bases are TGTGCCAGCAGCCAAGACAGGGGGCGTGAAAAACTGTTTTTT. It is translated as CASSQDRGREKLFF.

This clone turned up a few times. The CDR3 region has the DNA TGTGCCAGCAGCCAAGTTAGCGGGAGCTTGTACAATGAGCAGTTCTTC. Translated: CASSQVSGSLYNEQFF. The chain carries TRBV14 and TRBJ2-1, with 9 bases identical to TRBD2. V lost 1 base to trimming and J lost 4 bases; unmatched junction nucleotides: 5. Looked up from germline, CDR1 is SGHDN and CDR2 is FVKESK. The CDR3 totals 16 residues.

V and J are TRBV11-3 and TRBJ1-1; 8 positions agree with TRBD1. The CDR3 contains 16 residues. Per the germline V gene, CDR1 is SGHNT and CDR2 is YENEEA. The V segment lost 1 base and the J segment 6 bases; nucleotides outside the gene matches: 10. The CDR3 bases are TGTGCCAGCAGCTTAGGTTTTACAGGGGGGATCGCTGAAGCTTTCTTT. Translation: CASSLGFTGGIAEAFF.

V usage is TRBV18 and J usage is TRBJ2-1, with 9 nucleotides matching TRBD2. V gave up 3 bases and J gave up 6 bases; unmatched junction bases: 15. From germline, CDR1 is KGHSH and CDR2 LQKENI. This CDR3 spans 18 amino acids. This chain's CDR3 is CASSPLTLEAGGVNEQFF. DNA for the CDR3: TGTGCCAGCTCACCCCTCACCCTAGAAGCGGGAGGAGTCAATGAGCAGTTCTTC.